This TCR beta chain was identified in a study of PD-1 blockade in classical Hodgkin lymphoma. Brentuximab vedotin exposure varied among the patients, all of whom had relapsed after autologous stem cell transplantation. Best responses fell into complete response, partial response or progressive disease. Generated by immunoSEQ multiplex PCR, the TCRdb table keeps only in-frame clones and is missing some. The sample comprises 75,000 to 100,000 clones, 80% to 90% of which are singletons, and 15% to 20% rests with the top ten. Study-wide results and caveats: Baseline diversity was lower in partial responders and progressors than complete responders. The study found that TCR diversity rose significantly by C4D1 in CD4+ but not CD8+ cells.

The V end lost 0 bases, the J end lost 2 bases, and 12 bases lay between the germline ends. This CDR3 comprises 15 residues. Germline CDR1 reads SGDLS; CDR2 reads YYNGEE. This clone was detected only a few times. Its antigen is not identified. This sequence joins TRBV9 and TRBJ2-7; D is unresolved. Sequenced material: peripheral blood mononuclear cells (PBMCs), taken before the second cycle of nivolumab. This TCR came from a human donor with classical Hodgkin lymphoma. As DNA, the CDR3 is TGTGCCAGCAGCGTAGGGGCAGGTATAACCTACGAGCAGTACTTC. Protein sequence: CASSVGAGITYEQYF.